The 5 T cell receptor beta chains presented below share a single source sample, sequenced in a study of tumor-infiltrating lymphocytes in localized non-small cell lung cancer. The repertoire was sequenced with immunoSEQ multiplex PCR; TCRdb's copy has only in-frame clones and lacks some. Among 9,300 or so clones listed, 75% were seen once. Sequencing was done on a sample of uninvolved lung tissue not adjacent to the tumor. The receptors come from a human donor with non-small cell lung cancer.

Details on this clone: At one of its ends the junction is not consistent with the germline gene, which may arise from a read error. This chain uses TRBV7-7 with TRBJ1-1, with 7 nucleotides matching TRBD1. The CDR3 extends over 14 amino acids. Germline CDR1 is SSHAT and CDR2 is FNYEAQ (reference sequence). The CDR3 protein is CASSYDRVDTEAFF. The CDR3 nucleotides read TGTGCTAGCAGCTATGACAGGGTGGACACTGAAGCTTTCTTT.

V is TRBV6-5 and J is TRBJ2-7; the match to TRBD2 covers 7 bases. V lost 5 bases, J lost 6 bases, and 13 bases stayed unmatched. This CDR3 is built from 15 residues. Germline CDR1 is MNHEY and CDR2 is SVGAGI. The CDR3 protein is CASSIGLGLGAEQYF. The DNA of the CDR3 is TGTGCCAGCAGTATAGGACTAGGGCTGGGTGCCGAGCAGTACTTC.

The chain recombines TRBV19 with TRBJ2-7; 11 bases map to TRBD2. CDR1 and CDR2 from the germline V gene are LNHDA and SQIVND (reference sequence). This CDR3 comprises 14 residues. With 4 bases clipped from V and 4 bases from J, the junction kept 3 bases outside the gene matches. The CDR3 spells CASSNLAGGYEQYF. The CDR3, as DNA: TGTGCCAGTAGTAATCTAGCGGGAGGATACGAGCAGTACTTC.

This rearrangement joins TRBV28 to TRBJ2-5, with 10 nucleotides matching TRBD2. This CDR3 has 15 amino acids. V lost 4 bases and J lost 3; bases outside the gene matches: 5. The germline V gene encodes CDR1 MDHEN and CDR2 SYDVKM. Written as DNA, the CDR3 is TGTGCCAGCAGTTCTGATAGCGGGAGGAAAGAGACCCAGTACTTC. Its protein product is CASSSDSGRKETQYF.

This chain uses TRBV30 with TRBJ2-5; maybe TRBD1 (6 bases). Germline V gene lookup returns CDR1 GTSNPN and CDR2 SVGIG (reference sequence). This CDR3 contains 13 residues. The V and J ends lost 5 bases and 5 bases respectively, with 15 bases between them. CDR3 amino acids: CAWGGSRAETQYF. The CDR3 DNA reads TGTGCCTGGGGGGGCAGCCGAGCGGAGACCCAGTACTTC.